These 17 T cell receptor beta chains were all obtained from the same sample, sequenced in a study of CD8 T cells in ankylosing spondylitis. In TCRdb, the 5' RACE reads were re-called with MiXCR into one record per CDR3 protein. Altogether 350,000 or so distinct CDR3 sequences are present, 14% to 15% being singletons, with the ten largest covering 1.1%. Input material: blood, either unsorted or a sorted T cell fraction (not recorded which). The receptors shown here come from a male donor with ankylosing spondylitis or in good health (not recorded which).

This chain connects TRBV5-5 to TRBJ1-1; D is uncertain. Trimming removed 3 bases from V and 2 bases from J, with 11 bases in between. CDR3 length: 14 residues. Per germline, CDR1 SGHKS and CDR2 YYEKEE (reference sequence). CDR3: CASSWAGLNTEAFF. CDR3 in DNA: TGTGCCAGCAGCTGGGCAGGACTAAACACTGAAGCTTTCTTT.

The table lists this clonotype with a few counts. The chain employs TRBV10-1 and TRBJ1-1, with D maybe TRBD1 (6 bases). Looked up from germline, CDR1 is WNHNN and CDR2 is SYGVQD (reference sequence). The CDR3 has 15 amino acids. Trimming shortened V by 5 bases and J by 1 base, and 14 bases separated the two germline ends. Written as DNA, the CDR3 is TGCGCCAGCAGTAACCTGGACAGCCCGAACACTGAAGCTTTCTTT. Translated: CASSNLDSPNTEAFF.

This clonotype was observed a handful of times. V and J are TRBV7-2 and TRBJ1-3, with a tentative D call TRBD1 (5 bases). Looked up from germline, CDR1 is SGHTA and CDR2 is FQGNSA. The CDR3 extends over 15 amino acids. V shed 1 base and J shed 2 bases, with 9 bases lying between them. CDR3 residues: CASSLVGTTGNTIYF. DNA of the CDR3: TGTGCCAGCAGCTTAGTGGGGACGACTGGAAACACCATATATTTT.

This chain uses TRBV18 with TRBJ2-3; perhaps TRBD2 as D (6 bases). CDR1 is KGHSH and CDR2 is LQKENI in the germline V gene. V shed 6 bases and J shed 0 bases, with 19 bases lying between them. The CDR3 is 17 residues long. The CDR3 is CASSERMARGSTDTQYF. The CDR3 DNA reads as TGTGCCAGCTCGGAAAGGATGGCGCGGGGTAGCACAGATACGCAGTATTTT.

This clonotype came up a few times. The V and J genes are TRBV15 and TRBJ2-2, with a possible D match to TRBD1 (5 bases). V was cut by 2 bases and J by 1 base, with 5 bases left in between. The germline gives CDR1 LNHNV, CDR2 YYDKDF (reference sequence). This CDR3 is 14 amino acids long. The CDR3 sequence is CATSRRGNTGELFF. The CDR3 region has the DNA TGTGCCACCAGCAGAAGGGGGAACACCGGGGAGCTGTTTTTT. The complete variable domain, with remaining parts taken from reference TRBV15 and TRBJ2-2, reads DAMVIQNPRYQVTQFGKPVTLSCSQTLNHNVMYWYQQKSSQAPKLLFHYYDKDFNNEADTPDNFQSRRPNTSFCFLDIRSPGLGDTAMYLCATSRRGNTGELFFGEGSRLTVL.

In this sample, this clonotype turned up a few times. This chain joins TRBV9 and TRBJ2-4; D is perhaps TRBD2 (5 bases). The ends were cut back, 6 bases at V and 1 base at J, with 17 bases in the middle. CDR3 length: 16 residues. In germline, CDR1 is SGDLS, CDR2 YYNGEE. The CDR3 sequence is CASTVATRRAKNIQYF. Here the CDR3 DNA reads TGTGCCAGCACGGTAGCCACTAGGAGGGCCAAAAACATTCAGTACTTC.

This sequence joins TRBV18 and TRBJ2-3; TRBD2 matches at 12 bases. This CDR3 region has 16 residues. Germline V gene sequence: CDR1 KGHSH, CDR2 LQKENI. V was pared by 5 bases and J by 2 bases, with 5 bases of the junction left unmatched. CDR3 in DNA: TGTGCCAGCTCATCCCGGACTAGCGGGGCCACAGATACGCAGTATTTT. Amino acid sequence: CASSSRTSGATDTQYF.

DNA of the CDR3: TGTGCCAGCAGCTTAAAGGAGAATCAGCCCCAGCATTTT. This codes for CASSLKENQPQHF. The chain couples TRBV11-2 to TRBJ1-5; D ambiguous. CDR1 and CDR2 from the germline V gene are SGHAT and FQNNGV. Trimming took off 2 bases at V and 4 bases at J, with 6 bases between the two ends. The CDR3 is 13 amino acids.

The V gene is TRBV4-1, the J gene TRBJ1-1, with a possible D match to TRBD1 (5 bases). Trimming took off 0 bases at V and 1 base at J, with 12 bases between the two ends. This CDR3 region has 16 residues. Germline lookup yields CDR1 MGHRA and CDR2 YSYEKL. CDR3 DNA: TGCGCCAGCAGCCAAGATCCCGGACACCCGAACACTGAAGCTTTCTTT. Translation: CASSQDPGHPNTEAFF.

This chain connects TRBV6-5 to TRBJ1-1, with 7 bases that match TRBD1. The CDR3 has 15 residues. V lost 3 bases, J lost 3 bases, and 7 bases stayed unmatched. Germline V gene lookup returns CDR1 MNHEY and CDR2 SVGAGI. CDR3 in DNA: TGTGCCAGCAGTTATTTAAACAGGGGCCACACTGAAGCTTTCTTT. It specifies CASSYLNRGHTEAFF.

This clonotype was observed a few times. V usage is TRBV5-5 and J usage is TRBJ2-1; a weak D match, TRBD1 (8 bases). V shed 7 bases and J shed 3 bases, with 17 bases lying between them. Germline V CDR1 and CDR2: SGHKS, YYEKEE (reference sequence). This CDR3 has 15 residues. CDR3 DNA: TGTGCCAGCGGCACAGGGGGACTACTCTACAATGAGCAGTTCTTC. This codes for CASGTGGLLYNEQFF.

The CDR3 loop reads CASMAPDVDTQYF. CDR3 in DNA: TGTGCCAGCATGGCCCCGGACGTCGATACGCAGTATTTT. This chain links TRBV25-1 with TRBJ2-3, with unresolved D. Trimming removed 7 bases at V and 6 bases at J, with 14 bases between. Germline-derived CDR1 and CDR2 are MGHDK and SYGVNS. The CDR3 totals 13 residues. The full variable domain, with the rest looked up from reference TRBV25-1 and TRBJ2-3, is EADIYQTPRYLVIGTGKKITLECSQTMGHDKMYWYQQDPGMELHLIHYSYGVNSTEKGDLSSESTVSRIRTEHFPLTLESARPSHTSQYLCASMAPDVDTQYFGPGTRLTVL.

The CDR3 protein is CASSSLAGFQETQYF. The CDR3 DNA follows: TGTGCCAGCTCGTCTCTTGCGGGGTTCCAAGAGACCCAGTACTTC. The V call is TRBV18, the J call TRBJ2-5; a possible D gene is TRBD2 (6 bases). The length of the CDR3 is 15 residues. Per germline, CDR1 KGHSH and CDR2 LQKENI. Between the trimmed V and J ends, which lost 6 bases and 1 base, there was a span of 15 bases.

In its sample, this clonotype was seen many times. At one of its ends the junction is not consistent with the germline gene, which may arise from a read error. The chain carries TRBV12-3 or TRBV12-4 and TRBJ2-3, with D perhaps TRBD1 (6 bases). CDR3 length equals 12 residues. Here the CDR3 DNA reads TGCGCTCCGGGGACAAGTCCAGATACGCAGTATTTT. This codes for CAPGTSPDTQYF.

This chain uses TRBV10-3 with TRBJ2-7, with TRBD2 matching over 13 bases. The CDR3 length is 13 residues. V shed 8 bases, J shed 5 bases, and the junction held 3 bases outside the gene matches. The germline V gene has CDR1 ENHRY and CDR2 SYGVKD. This chain's CDR3 is CAIQGLAGNEQYF. The DNA of the CDR3 is TGTGCCATCCAGGGACTAGCGGGAAACGAGCAGTACTTC.

This clonotype occurred a few times. The chain links TRBV7-6 to TRBJ2-1; D might be TRBD2 (5 bases). Trimming removed 4 bases from V and 0 bases from J, with 13 bases in between. CDR1 is SGHVS and CDR2 is FNYEAQ in the germline V gene. The CDR3 is 16 amino acids. CDR3 amino acids: CASSSLSGSSYNEQFF. In DNA, the CDR3 is TGTGCCAGCAGCTCCTTGAGCGGCAGCTCCTACAATGAGCAGTTCTTC.

This clonotype was detected only a few times. J is TRBJ1-2 and V is TRBV5-1; D possibly corresponds to TRBD1 (6 bases). The CDR3 loop spans 15 amino acids. Trimming shortened V by 0 bases and J by 2 bases, and 11 bases separated the two germline ends. Germline CDR1 and CDR2: SGHRS and YFSETQ. The CDR3 region has the DNA TGCGCCAGCAGCTTGGCTTCGGGGGCCAACTATGGCTACACCTTC. Translated, it gives CASSLASGANYGYTF.